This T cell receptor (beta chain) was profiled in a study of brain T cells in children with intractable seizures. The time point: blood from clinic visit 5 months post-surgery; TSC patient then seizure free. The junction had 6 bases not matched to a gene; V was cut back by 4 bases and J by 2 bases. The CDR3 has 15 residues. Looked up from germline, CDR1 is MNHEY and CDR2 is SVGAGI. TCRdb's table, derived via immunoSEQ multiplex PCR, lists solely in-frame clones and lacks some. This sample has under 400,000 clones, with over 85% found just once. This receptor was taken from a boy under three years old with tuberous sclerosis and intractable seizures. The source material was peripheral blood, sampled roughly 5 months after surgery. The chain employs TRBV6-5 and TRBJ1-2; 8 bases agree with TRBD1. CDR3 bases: TGTGCCAGCAGTTCTGGAGGGACAGGAAACTATGGCTACACCTTC. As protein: CASSSGGTGNYGYTF.